This TCR beta chain was obtained from a study of cytomegalovirus exposure and HLA in healthy donors. As for the study in general: Genotyping showed around 80% of approximately 430 donors falling in the Caucasian-associated ancestry cluster.

PCR employed 60 Vbeta and 13 Jbeta primers. Clones were sequenced by immunoSEQ multiplex PCR, and TCRdb holds only the in-frame ones, with some missing. The sample consists of approximately 190,000 clones, roughly 80% of them appearing once. The count of this clone is one. Its antigen is as yet unknown. Broader study findings: As confirmed in vitro, three CMV-associated chains were specific for CMV antigens. A later analysis linked a missense variant in DCLRE1C to the trimming of TCR beta V and J genes.

V shed 2 bases and J shed 7 bases, with 17 bases lying between them. There are 15 residues in the CDR3. Germline V CDR1 and CDR2: ENHRY, SYGVKD. This chain uses TRBV10-3 with TRBJ1-1; perhaps TRBD1 as D (6 bases). Sequencing was performed on PBMCs. The TCR comes from a woman aged 18-35 years in good health and CMV-seronegative. CDR3 loop: CAISEPRQARGEAFF. The CDR3 nucleotides read TGTGCCATCAGTGAGCCGCGACAGGCCCGAGGTGAAGCTTTCTTT.